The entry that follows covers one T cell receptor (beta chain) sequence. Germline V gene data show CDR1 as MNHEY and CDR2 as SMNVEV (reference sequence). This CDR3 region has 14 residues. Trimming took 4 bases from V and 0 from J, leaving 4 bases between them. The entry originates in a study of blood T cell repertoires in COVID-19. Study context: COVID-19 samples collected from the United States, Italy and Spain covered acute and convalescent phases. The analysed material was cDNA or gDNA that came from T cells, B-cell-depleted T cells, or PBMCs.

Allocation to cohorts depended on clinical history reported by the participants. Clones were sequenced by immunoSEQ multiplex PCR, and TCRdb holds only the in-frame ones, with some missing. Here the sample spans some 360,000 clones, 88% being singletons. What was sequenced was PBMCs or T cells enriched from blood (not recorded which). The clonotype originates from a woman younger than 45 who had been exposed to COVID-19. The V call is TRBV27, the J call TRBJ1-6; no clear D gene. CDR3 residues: CASSSSSYNSPLHF. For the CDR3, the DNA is TGTGCCAGCAGTTCGAGCTCCTATAATTCACCCCTCCACTTT.